The 21 T cell receptor beta chains given below trace back to one sample, sequenced in a study of shared clonotypes between healthy human individuals. This table comes from immunoSEQ multiplex PCR, and its TCRdb copy is limited to in-frame clones, with some not included. The table shows approximately 340,000 clones, with 74% occurring only once. The specimen sequenced was memory CD4+ T cells sorted from blood. The subset is: CD45RA-negative fraction. These receptor sequences come from a man aged 30-40 years in good health.

The CDR3 here is CAINGQGSTEAFF. The CDR3 coding sequence is TGTGCCATCAACGGACAGGGGTCTACTGAAGCTTTCTTT. The chain combines TRBV10-3 with TRBJ1-1; TRBD1 matches at 9 bases. The CDR3 covers 13 residues. CDR1 and CDR2 (germline): ENHRY, SYGVKD. V shed 7 bases and J 5 bases; nucleotides not matched to a gene: 5.

The chain is built from TRBV2 and TRBJ2-3; TRBD1 matches at 9 bases. The trim removed 11 bases at V and 4 bases at J, leaving 4 bases unmatched. Germline values: CDR1 SNHLY, CDR2 FYNNEI. This CDR3 is 12 amino acids long. The CDR3 here is CAGRQGADTQYF. The CDR3 nucleotides read TGTGCCGGACGACAGGGGGCAGATACGCAGTATTTT.

The V and J genes are TRBV27 and TRBJ1-5, with unresolved D. Germline CDR1 and CDR2: MNHEY and SMNVEV (reference sequence). Trimming pared 2 bases from V and 9 bases from J, leaving 11 bases between. CDR3 length: 13 residues. The CDR3 sequence is CASSLEKSMPQHF. Written as DNA, the CDR3 is TGTGCCAGCAGTTTAGAGAAGTCGATGCCCCAGCATTTT.

CDR3 bases: TGTGCCAGCAGCGTAGAACAGGGGGACAATGAGCAGTTCTTC. Residues: CASSVEQGDNEQFF. This chain connects TRBV9 to TRBJ2-1; 8 positions agree with TRBD1. With V trimmed by 0 bases and J by 5 bases, 1 base remained unmatched. This CDR3 comprises 14 residues. CDR1 is SGDLS, CDR2 YYNGEE, per germline.

The CDR3 spells CASKEGNGNTIYF. For the CDR3, the DNA is TGTGCCAGTAAAGAGGGAAATGGAAACACCATATATTTT. The chain joins TRBV19 to TRBJ1-3; no clear D. The CDR3 loop spans 13 amino acids. Germline values: CDR1 LNHDA, CDR2 SQIVND (reference sequence). Deletions cut 7 bases from V and 3 bases from J, with 10 bases between. Full variable domain (remainder filled in from reference TRBV19 and TRBJ1-3): DGGITQSPKYLFRKEGQNVTLSCEQNLNHDAMYWYRQDPGQGLRLIYYSQIVNDFQKGDIAEGYSVSREKKESFPLTVTSAQKNPTAFYLCASKEGNGNTIYFGEGSWLTVV.

As concerns this clone: The same CDR3 also results from other DNA sequences found in this sample. The chain uses TRBV18 and TRBJ2-5, with D maybe TRBD1 (5 bases). Germline CDR1 and CDR2: KGHSH and LQKENI. The V end was cut by 4 bases, the J end by 5 bases, with 5 bases between. CDR3 length equals 11 residues. Written as DNA, the CDR3 is TGTGCCAGCTCACGGGGCGAGACCCAGTACTTC. It yields the protein CASSRGETQYF.

V is TRBV7-9 and J is TRBJ2-1; 9 bases line up with TRBD2. CDR1 is SEHNR, CDR2 FQNEAQ, per germline (reference sequence). The CDR3 has 14 amino acids. The ends lost 0 bases at V and 9 bases at J; junction bases unmatched: 3. For the CDR3, the DNA is TGTGCCAGCAGCTTAGCCGGGACTAGCATTGAGCAGTTCTTC. Protein: CASSLAGTSIEQFF.

The rearrangement links TRBV18 to TRBJ1-1; D not certain. CDR3 length equals 13 residues. The germline gives CDR1 KGHSH, CDR2 LQKENI. V lost 3 bases, J lost 1 base, and 6 bases lay in between. The CDR3 here is CASSPGRNTEAFF. For the CDR3, the DNA is TGTGCCAGCTCACCCGGGAGGAACACTGAAGCTTTCTTT.

V gene TRBV19 combines with J gene TRBJ2-7; D may be TRBD1 or TRBD2 (5 bases each). CDR3 length: 16 amino acids. Germline loops: CDR1 LNHDA, CDR2 SQIVND (reference sequence). V was trimmed by 4 bases and J by 2 bases, leaving 18 bases between them. CDR3 loop: CASSTLGTVRTYEQYF. DNA of the CDR3: TGTGCCAGTAGTACCCTGGGGACGGTTCGGACCTACGAGCAGTACTTC.

The genes are TRBV7-9 and TRBJ2-1; either TRBD1 or TRBD2 may fit D (6 bases each). Per the germline V gene, CDR1 is SEHNR and CDR2 is FQNEAQ (reference sequence). The CDR3 is 16 amino acids. Between the trimmed V and J ends, which lost 1 base and 11 bases, there was a span of 21 bases. The CDR3 loop is CASSLVAGGRRVKQFF. In DNA form, the CDR3 reads TGTGCCAGCAGCTTAGTCGCCGGGGGCCGGAGGGTGAAGCAGTTCTTC. Full variable domain (missing parts from reference TRBV7-9 and TRBJ2-1): DTGVSQNPRHKITKRGQNVTFRCDPISEHNRLYWYRQTLGQGPEFLTYFQNEAQLEKSRLLSDRFSAERPKGSFSTLEIQRTEQGDSAMYLCASSLVAGGRRVKQFFGPGTRLTVL.

This rearrangement joins TRBV5-4 to TRBJ2-3; no definite D call. This CDR3 has 14 residues. CDR1 SGHNT and CDR2 YYREEE come from the germline V gene (reference sequence). V gave up 6 bases and J gave up 6 bases, with 17 bases separating them. As DNA, the CDR3 is TGTGCCAGCACCTTTGATCCCATGCGGGATACGCAGTATTTT. This codes for CASTFDPMRDTQYF.

The chain employs TRBV7-8 and TRBJ2-7; D is unclear. The germline V gene encodes CDR1 SGHVS and CDR2 FQNEAQ. The CDR3 runs 16 residues. The ends were cut back, 1 base at V and 3 bases at J, with 16 bases in the middle. The CDR3 sequence: CASSLGVRVMGYEQYF. The CDR3 DNA is TGTGCCAGCAGCTTAGGGGTTCGGGTTATGGGCTACGAGCAGTACTTC.

The CDR3, as DNA: TGCGCCAGCAGCTTCTATATGGAAAGGTACAATGAGCAGTTCTTC. Translation gives CASSFYMERYNEQFF. The chain joins TRBV5-1 to TRBJ2-1; D remains ambiguous. Trimming removed 2 bases at V and 4 bases at J, with 13 bases between. Germline CDR1 and CDR2: SGHRS and YFSETQ. This CDR3 spans 15 amino acids.

The rearrangement uses TRBV28 and TRBJ1-2; 11 bases are a match to TRBD1. The V gene's germline CDR1 is MDHEN and CDR2 SYDVKM. The CDR3 runs to 14 residues. Germline trimming cut 5 bases from V and 8 bases from J; bases unmatched to any gene: 7. CDR3 in amino acids: CASSPGTGGSGYTF. In DNA form, the CDR3 reads TGTGCCAGCAGTCCCGGGACAGGGGGTTCCGGCTACACCTTC.

The chain uses TRBV6-5 and TRBJ2-1, with D hard to call. CDR1 and CDR2 from the germline V gene are MNHEY and SVGAGI. V lost 2 bases, J lost 15 bases, and 11 bases lay in between. The CDR3 is 11 residues long. DNA for the CDR3: TGTGCCAGCAGTTACGGCTCAGGTCTGTTCTTC. Translating it yields CASSYGSGLFF.

The chain carries TRBV6-1 and TRBJ1-1, with TRBD1 identical over 7 bases. The CDR3 has 15 residues. With 6 bases clipped from V and 2 bases from J, the junction kept 9 bases outside the gene matches. Looked up from germline, CDR1 is MNHNS and CDR2 is SASEGT. CDR3 amino acids: CASRPNRGGNTEAFF. The CDR3 DNA follows: TGTGCCAGCAGACCTAACAGGGGAGGTAACACTGAAGCTTTCTTT.

The chain carries TRBV5-5 and TRBJ2-2; D remains ambiguous. The germline V gene encodes CDR1 SGHKS and CDR2 YYEKEE (reference sequence). The CDR3 runs 13 residues. Between the trimmed V and J ends, which lost 2 bases and 3 bases, there was a span of 5 bases. As DNA, the CDR3 is TGTGCCAGCAGCTTAGAGGACACCGGGGAGCTGTTTTTT. It is translated as CASSLEDTGELFF.

This chain's CDR3 is CASRADGPGQETQYF. CDR3 nucleotides: TGTGCCAGCAGAGCGGACGGACCCGGACAGGAGACCCAGTACTTC. The chain is built from TRBV7-8 and TRBJ2-5; D might be TRBD1 (6 bases). The CDR3 consists of 15 residues. V gave up 6 bases and J gave up 5 bases, with 19 bases separating them. The germline V gene has CDR1 SGHVS and CDR2 FQNEAQ. Using reference TRBV7-8 and TRBJ2-5 for the parts outside the CDR3, the full variable domain is GAGVSQSPRYKVAKRGQDVALRCDPISGHVSLFWYQQALGQGPEFLTYFQNEAQLDKSGLPSDRFFAERPEGSVSTLKIQRTQQEDSAVYLCASRADGPGQETQYFGPGTRLLVL.

This clone was picked up a small number of times. The CDR3 DNA is TGTGCCAGCTCACCCCGGCAGGACTCGAACACCGGGGAGCTGTTTTTT. This encodes CASSPRQDSNTGELFF. V gene TRBV18 combines with J gene TRBJ2-2; tentative D call: TRBD2 (5 bases). The CDR3 extends over 16 amino acids. Germline V lookup: CDR1 KGHSH, CDR2 LQKENI. Trimming pared 3 bases from V and 0 bases from J, leaving 11 bases between.

The V call is TRBV28, the J call TRBJ1-1; maybe TRBD1 (5 bases). The CDR3 is 14 amino acids. From germline, CDR1 is MDHEN and CDR2 SYDVKM. Deletions cut 3 bases from V and 1 base from J, with 9 bases between. The CDR3: CASSLVGPNTEAFF. The CDR3 region has the DNA TGTGCCAGCAGTTTGGTGGGGCCGAACACTGAAGCTTTCTTT. Full variable domain (outside the CDR3, taken from reference TRBV28 and TRBJ1-1): DVKVTQSSRYLVKRTGEKVFLECVQDMDHENMFWYRQDPGLGLRLIYFSYDVKMKEKGDIPEGYSVSREKKERFSLILESASTNQTSMYLCASSLVGPNTEAFFGQGTRLTVV.

The rearrangement links TRBV18 to TRBJ2-7; 8 bases are shared with TRBD1. The ends lost 4 bases at V and 7 bases at J; junction bases unmatched: 9. This CDR3 has 14 residues. Germline assignment: CDR1 KGHSH and CDR2 LQKENI. The CDR3 here is CASSRRAGGGEQYF. The CDR3 bases are TGTGCCAGCTCACGAAGAGCAGGGGGCGGGGAGCAGTACTTC.